The entry below describes one T cell receptor (beta chain). The antigen this receptor binds is unknown. The sample holds no much larger clone one base away, and base qualities are not on file. This specimen comes from a study of somatic mutations in cytotoxic T cells in rheumatoid arthritis (dated by TCRdb to 2015 to 2018). For context, the study as a whole: Before any treatment started and right after they were diagnosed, patients gave peripheral blood samples (roughly 31 ml EDTA). Sorted V beta1+ cells also underwent TCRB sequencing, and some V beta antibody-stained T-cell populations were flow-sorted at nearly 100% purity on a FACSAria II or Sony SH800. The study asked whether expanded CD8+ T-cell clones in newly diagnosed, untreated rheumatoid arthritis carry somatic mutations, and used TCRB deep sequencing to characterize clonality. TCRB deep sequencing was performed for about 70 rheumatoid arthritis patients and 15 to 20 healthy controls. The median ages of the patient and control groups were essentially identical.

Here is what the overall study found, with its caveats: CD8+ T-cell clonality did not differ significantly between rheumatoid arthritis patients and age-matched healthy controls. The antigen targets of the expanded CD8+ clones were unknown, and absence from virus-specific databases did not rule out viral specificity. In about an eighth of the roughly 60 patients the largest CD8+ clone exceeded 20% of CD8+ cells, and several identical CD8+ TCRB sequences were shared between blood and synovial fluid. The slight underrepresentation of TRBV07 in patients was not corrected for multiple comparisons. An increase of CD8+ clonality with age was seen in patients (Spearman r ≈ 0.46) but not in healthy controls.

At the junction V is shortened by 8 bases and J by 4 bases; bases outside the gene matches: 12. The germline V gene yields MNHNS for CDR1 and SASEGT for CDR2. The CDR3 has 15 amino acids, counting the end cysteine and phenylalanine. Only the CDR3 region is kept as DNA, spanning 45 bases read in frame from base 1. TCRB CDR3 sequencing used the immunoSEQ assay on genomic DNA. The original methods were these. Only a few patient CD8+ clones larger than 1% matched published virus-specific TCRB sequences when compared against them. The analyses included only productive TCRB rearrangements. A clone was defined by a unique TCRB CDR3 sequence, and clonality was computed as a productive clonality index based on Shannon entropy. To calculate repertoire overlap between two samples, the template counts of each clone were considered relative to each sample's total templates. V-gene usage measured by flow cytometry correlated with TCRB sequencing V-gene usage, with a Spearman r of about 0.61. In its TCRdb copy, this immuneACCESS table keeps in-frame sequences only and misses some clones. Where compared with another copy, unresolved V genes explain less than half of these, and the others have no known cause. Clone size and the V and J calls come from that table; the DNA yielded D and trimming. A total of some 16,000 clones appear in this sample, 70% to 85% of them only once. The ten largest clones capture 10% to 15% of the sample.

Positive magnetic bead selection on an AutoMACS was used to isolate CD4+ and CD8+ cells, with flow cytometry used to check purity. After a first flow cytometry screen using a TCR V beta antibody panel, clonal expansions were characterized through TCRB deep sequencing of sorted CD8+ fractions. Peripheral blood mononuclear cells were obtained using density gradient separation with Ficoll-Paque PLUS. DNA was extracted from CD4-enriched, CD8-enriched or PBMC samples with Nucleospin Tissue or Tissue XS kits and quantified with a Qubit 2.0 fluorometer. This sequence originates from an adult with rheumatoid arthritis. This chain is built from TRBV6-1 and TRBJ2-3, and 7 junctional nucleotides match TRBD1. The sequenced material came from CD8+ T cells sorted from blood. The CDR3 here reads CASQKGAGSPDTQYF. The sequenced DNA is TGTGCCAGCCAGAAGGGGGCAGGGTCCCCAGATACGCAGTATTTT.